A single T cell receptor (beta chain) is shown here with its context. Per germline, CDR1 SGHAT and CDR2 FQNNGV. This CDR3 contains 16 residues. Between the trimmed V and J ends, which lost 5 bases and 6 bases, there was a span of 23 bases. PCR employed 60 Vbeta and 13 Jbeta primers. Some clones are missing from TCRdb's copy, which holds only in-frame ones; the method was immunoSEQ multiplex PCR. Of some 150,000 clones in the sample, under 90% were seen once. This record belongs to a study of cytomegalovirus exposure and HLA in healthy donors. The chain links TRBV11-2 to TRBJ2-7, with a tentative D call TRBD1 (5 bases). Sample: PBMCs. The TCR originated in a boy aged 2 to 10 in good health and CMV-seronegative. CDR3 DNA sequence: TGTGCCAGCAGCCTCCATTTGTTGGGGCGACCAGGCGAGCAGTACTTC. It specifies CASSLHLLGRPGEQYF.